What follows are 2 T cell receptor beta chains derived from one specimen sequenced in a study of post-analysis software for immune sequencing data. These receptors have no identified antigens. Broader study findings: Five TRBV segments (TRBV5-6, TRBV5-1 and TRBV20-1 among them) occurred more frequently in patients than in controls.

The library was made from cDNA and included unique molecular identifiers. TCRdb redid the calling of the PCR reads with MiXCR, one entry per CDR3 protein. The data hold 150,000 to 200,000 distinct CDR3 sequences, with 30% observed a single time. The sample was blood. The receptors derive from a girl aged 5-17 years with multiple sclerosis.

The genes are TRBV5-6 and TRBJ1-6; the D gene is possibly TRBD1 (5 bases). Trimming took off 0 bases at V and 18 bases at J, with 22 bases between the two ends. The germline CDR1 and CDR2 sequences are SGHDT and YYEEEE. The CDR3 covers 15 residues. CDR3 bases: TGTGCCAGCAGCTTGGAAGGCAGGAATTCAGGGAACCCCCACTTT. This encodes CASSLEGRNSGNPHF.

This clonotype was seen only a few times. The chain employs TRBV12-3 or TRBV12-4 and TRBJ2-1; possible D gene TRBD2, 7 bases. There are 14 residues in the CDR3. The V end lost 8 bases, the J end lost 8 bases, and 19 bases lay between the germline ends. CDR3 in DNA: TGTGCCAGCGGTGAGAGGGGGGGAAGGGATGAGCAGTTCTTC. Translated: CASGERGGRDEQFF.